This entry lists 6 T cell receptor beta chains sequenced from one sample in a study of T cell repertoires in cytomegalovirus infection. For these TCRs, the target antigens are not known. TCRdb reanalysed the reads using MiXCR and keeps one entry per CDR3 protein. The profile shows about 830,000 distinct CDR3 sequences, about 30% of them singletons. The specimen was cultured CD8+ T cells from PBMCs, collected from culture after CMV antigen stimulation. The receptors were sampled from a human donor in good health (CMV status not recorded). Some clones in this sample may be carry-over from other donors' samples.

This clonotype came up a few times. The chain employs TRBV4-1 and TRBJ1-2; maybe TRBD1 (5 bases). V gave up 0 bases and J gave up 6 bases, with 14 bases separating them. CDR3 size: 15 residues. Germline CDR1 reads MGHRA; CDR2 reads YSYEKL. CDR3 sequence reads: CASSQDTGRANGYTF. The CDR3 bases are TGCGCCAGCAGCCAAGATACAGGCAGGGCGAATGGCTACACCTTC.

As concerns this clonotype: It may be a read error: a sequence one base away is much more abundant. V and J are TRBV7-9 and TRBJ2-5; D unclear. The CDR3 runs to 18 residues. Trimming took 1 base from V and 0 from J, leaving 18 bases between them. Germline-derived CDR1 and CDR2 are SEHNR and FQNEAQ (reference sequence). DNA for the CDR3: TGTGCCAGCAGCTTAGGATCTAACTTGTGGGGTTACCAAGAGACCCAGTACTTC. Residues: CASSLGSNLWGYQETQYF.

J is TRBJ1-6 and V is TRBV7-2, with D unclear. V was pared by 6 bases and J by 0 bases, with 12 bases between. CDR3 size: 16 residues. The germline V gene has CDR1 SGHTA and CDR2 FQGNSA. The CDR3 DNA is TGTGCCAGCAGTAACCCCCCGAGCTCCTATAATTCACCCCTCCACTTT. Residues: CASSNPPSSYNSPLHF.

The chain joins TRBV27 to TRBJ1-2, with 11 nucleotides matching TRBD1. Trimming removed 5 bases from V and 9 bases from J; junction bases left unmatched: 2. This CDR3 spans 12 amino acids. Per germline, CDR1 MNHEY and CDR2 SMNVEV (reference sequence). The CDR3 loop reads CASSGQGASYTF. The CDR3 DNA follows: TGTGCCAGCAGTGGACAGGGGGCTAGCTACACCTTC.

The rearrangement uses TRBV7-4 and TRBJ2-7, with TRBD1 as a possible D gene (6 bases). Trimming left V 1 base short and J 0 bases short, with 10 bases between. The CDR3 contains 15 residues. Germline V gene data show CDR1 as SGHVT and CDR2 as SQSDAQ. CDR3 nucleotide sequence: TGTGCCAGCAGCTTAGTACAGGGAAGCTCCTACGAGCAGTACTTC. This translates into CASSLVQGSSYEQYF.

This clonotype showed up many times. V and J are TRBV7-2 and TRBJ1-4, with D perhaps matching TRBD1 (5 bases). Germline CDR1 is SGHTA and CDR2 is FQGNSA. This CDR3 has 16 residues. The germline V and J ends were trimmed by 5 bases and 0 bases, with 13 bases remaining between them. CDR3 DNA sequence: TGTGCCAGCAGCCCAACCCTGACAGCAACTAATGAAAAACTGTTTTTT. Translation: CASSPTLTATNEKLFF. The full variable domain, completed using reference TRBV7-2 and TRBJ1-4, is GAGVSQSPSNKVTEKGKDVELRCDPISGHTALYWYRQSLGQGLEFLIYFQGNSAPDKSGLPSDRFSAERTGGSVSTLTIQRTQQEDSAVYLCASSPTLTATNEKLFFGSGTQLSVL.